These 24 T cell receptor beta chains were sequenced from one sample in a study of blood T cell repertoires in COVID-19. The assay was immunoSEQ multiplex PCR, and TCRdb's table has in-frame clones only and misses some. Here the sample spans over 90,000 clones, roughly 86% being singletons. Sequencing was carried out using peripheral blood. The receptor set was obtained from a man in his fifties with active or convalescent COVID-19.

The chain couples TRBV18 to TRBJ2-5; TRBD2 matches 8 bases. Germline loops: CDR1 KGHSH, CDR2 LQKENI. J gave up 4 bases and V 4 bases, and 8 bases lay outside the gene matches. There are 15 residues in the CDR3. The CDR3 loop is CASSLRTSSGETQYF. As DNA, the CDR3 is TGTGCCAGCTCACTGCGGACTAGCTCGGGAGAGACCCAGTACTTC. The full variable domain, its missing parts supplied by reference TRBV18 and TRBJ2-5, is NAGVMQNPRHLVRRRGQEARLRCSPMKGHSHVYWYRQLPEEGLKFMVYLQKENIIDESGMPKERFSAEFPKEGPSILRIQQVVRGDSAAYFCASSLRTSSGETQYFGPGTRLLVL.

A few counts support this clone. The chain uses TRBV7-6 and TRBJ2-5; possible D gene TRBD1, 6 bases. Germline V CDR1 and CDR2: SGHVS, FNYEAQ. V was clipped by 1 base and J by 0 bases, with 21 bases between them. The CDR3 is made up of 19 amino acids. In DNA form, the CDR3 reads TGTGCCAGCAGCTTAGGATACCCGGGTGGGGGCTCGTACCAAGAGACCCAGTACTTC. This sequence encodes CASSLGYPGGGSYQETQYF. The variable domain in full, completed from reference TRBV7-6 and TRBJ2-5, reads GAGVSQSPRYKVTKRGQDVALRCDPISGHVSLYWYRQALGQGPEFLTYFNYEAQQDKSGLPNDRFSAERPEGSISTLTIQRTEQRDSAMYRCASSLGYPGGGSYQETQYFGPGTRLLVL.

This CDR3 is CSVDGGASITGELFF. The DNA of the CDR3 is TGCAGCGTTGATGGGGGGGCGTCTATCACCGGGGAGCTGTTTTTT. This chain links TRBV29-1 with TRBJ2-2; weak D call: TRBD2 (7 bases). Germline values: CDR1 SQVTM, CDR2 ANQGSEA. This CDR3 region has 15 residues. The V end was cut by 3 bases, the J end by 4 bases, with 15 bases between.

The rearrangement uses TRBV3-1 (or the pseudogene TRBV3-2) and TRBJ1-1; 10 nucleotides match TRBD1. The V gene end was trimmed by 3 bases and the J gene end by 6 bases; junction bases not matched to a gene: 4. The V gene's germline CDR1 is LGHDT and CDR2 YNNKEL (reference sequence). This CDR3 region has 14 residues. The CDR3 loop is CASSQLTGGAEAFF. DNA for the CDR3: TGTGCCAGCAGCCAGCTGACAGGGGGCGCTGAAGCTTTCTTT.

The chain's CDR3 is CASSAGTDSMEPQHF. In DNA, the CDR3 is TGTGCCAGCAGTGCCGGGACAGACTCTATGGAGCCCCAGCATTTT. The V call is TRBV7-9, the J call TRBJ1-5; 7 nucleotides line up with TRBD1. The germline CDR1 and CDR2 sequences are SEHNR and FQNEAQ (reference sequence). The CDR3 sequence is 15 residues long. Losses at the gene ends were 6 bases for V and 8 bases for J; bases not matched to a gene: 13.

The chain recombines TRBV7-2 with TRBJ2-3, with TRBD2 identical over 8 bases. Per germline, CDR1 SGHTA and CDR2 FQGNSA. The CDR3 extends over 15 amino acids. Unmatched junction bases numbered 10, after V lost 6 bases and J lost 5 bases. The CDR3 spells CASRNPGLVQDTQYF. The CDR3 region has the DNA TGTGCCAGCAGAAACCCGGGACTAGTACAAGATACGCAGTATTTT.

This clone was detected only once. The chain combines TRBV4-3 with TRBJ2-7; the match to TRBD2 covers 7 bases. Trimming at V came to 4 bases and at J to 0 bases, leaving 6 bases not matched to a gene. CDR1 is LGHNA, CDR2 YSLEER, per germline. The CDR3 contains 15 residues. Here the CDR3 DNA reads TGCGCCAGCAGCCTTACGGGGGGTCCCTCCTACGAGCAGTACTTC. Amino acids: CASSLTGGPSYEQYF.

This rearrangement joins TRBV21-1 to TRBJ2-7; the D call in the table, TRBD1, was not verified against the DNA. TRBV21-1 is reported as a pseudogene. This CDR3 has 12 residues. Here the CDR3 reads CASSKIQGWQYV. CDR3 in DNA: TGTGCCAGCAGCAAAATTCAGGGGTGGCAGTACGTC.

The gene calls are TRBV5-1 and TRBJ2-1, with TRBD1 matching over 8 bases. The junction had 4 bases not matched to a gene; V was cut back by 1 base and J by 7 bases. The CDR3 covers 14 residues. Germline assignment: CDR1 SGHRS and CDR2 YFSETQ. The CDR3 loop is CASSLRQGWNEQFF. Here the CDR3 DNA reads TGCGCCAGCAGCTTGCGACAGGGGTGGAATGAGCAGTTCTTC. Full variable domain (missing parts from reference TRBV5-1 and TRBJ2-1): KAGVTQTPRYLIKTRGQQVTLSCSPISGHRSVSWYQQTPGQGLQFLFEYFSETQRNKGNFPGRFSGRQFSNSRSEMNVSTLELGDSALYLCASSLRQGWNEQFFGPGTRLTVL.

The chain is built from TRBV25-1 and TRBJ1-3, with a possible D match to TRBD1 (5 bases). In germline, CDR1 is MGHDK, CDR2 SYGVNS. The V gene lost 8 bases and the J gene lost 1 base, with 12 bases spanning the gap. The CDR3 totals 14 residues. CDR3 amino acids: CASASDTSGNTIYF. DNA of the CDR3: TGTGCCAGCGCCTCGGACACTTCTGGAAACACCATATATTTT.

The chain joins TRBV6-5 to TRBJ2-7; a possible D gene is TRBD1 (6 bases). The CDR3 length is 12 residues. Trimming took 5 bases from V and 2 from J, leaving 7 bases between them. CDR1 and CDR2 (germline): MNHEY, SVGAGI. This CDR3 is CASSRTAYEQYV. CDR3 DNA: TGTGCCAGCAGTCGGACAGCCTACGAGCAGTACGTC.

This chain uses TRBV15 with TRBJ2-5; 7 bases map to TRBD1. Germline lookup yields CDR1 LNHNV and CDR2 YYDKDF (reference sequence). Trimming took 0 bases from V and 2 from J; bases not matched to a gene: 3. This CDR3 comprises 15 residues. CDR3 DNA sequence: TGTGCCACCAGCAGAGATCGGGACAGTCAAGAGACCCAGTACTTC. It yields the protein CATSRDRDSQETQYF.

This chain connects TRBV28 to TRBJ2-5; 8 bases fit TRBD2. Germline lookup yields CDR1 MDHEN and CDR2 SYDVKM. Losses at the gene ends were 5 bases for V and 5 bases for J; bases not matched to a gene: 10. This CDR3 is built from 15 residues. CDR3 bases: TGTGCCAGCAGTCCCAGCGGGGGACGTCGGGAGACCCAGTACTTC. Translation gives CASSPSGGRRETQYF.

This rearrangement joins TRBV6-1 to TRBJ1-2; perhaps TRBD1 as D (5 bases). Per germline, CDR1 MNHNS and CDR2 SASEGT. With 1 base removed from V and 6 bases from J, the gap between germline ends came to 6 bases. This CDR3 contains 12 residues. CDR3 sequence: CASSEVGDGYTF. CDR3 in DNA: TGTGCCAGCAGTGAAGTAGGGGATGGCTACACCTTC.

This clone occurred a few times. The chain links TRBV19 to TRBJ2-5; 9 bases match TRBD1. The V gene end was trimmed by 7 bases and the J gene end by 2 bases; junction bases not matched to a gene: 5. The CDR3 totals 14 residues. Germline V gene sequence: CDR1 LNHDA, CDR2 SQIVND (reference sequence). The CDR3 DNA reads as TGTGCCAGTAATTCGGGACAGGGACAAGAGACCCAGTACTTC. It translates to CASNSGQGQETQYF.

The chain couples TRBV10-1 to TRBJ2-2; 8 nucleotides agree with TRBD1. This CDR3 has 16 residues. Unmatched junction bases numbered 7, after V lost 6 bases and J lost 1 base. Per germline, CDR1 WNHNN and CDR2 SYGVQD (reference sequence). CDR3 bases: TGCGCCAGCAGCCCCGGGACAGGTCAGAACACCGGGGAGCTGTTTTTT. It codes for CASSPGTGQNTGELFF.

This clone came up once. The chain recombines TRBV24-1 with TRBJ1-3, with D possibly TRBD1 on 6 matching bases. The germline V gene encodes CDR1 KGHDR and CDR2 SFDVKD. The V gene lost 0 bases and the J gene lost 0 bases, with 17 bases spanning the gap. The CDR3 consists of 19 residues. CDR3 amino acids: CATSDLHKDSSFSGNTIYF. CDR3 nucleotides: TGTGCCACCAGTGATTTGCATAAGGACAGCTCCTTCTCTGGAAACACCATATATTTT.

This clone was observed once. The chain is built from TRBV19 and TRBJ2-3; possible D gene TRBD2, 6 bases. CDR1 is LNHDA, CDR2 SQIVND, per germline (reference sequence). Trimming took 7 bases from V and 4 from J, leaving 18 bases between them. This CDR3 region has 15 residues. CDR3 in amino acids: CASTGVGRSADTQYF. The CDR3 nucleotides are TGTGCCAGTACTGGGGTGGGGAGGAGTGCAGATACGCAGTATTTT. Supplemented by reference TRBV19 and TRBJ2-3, the full variable domain reads DGGITQSPKYLFRKEGQNVTLSCEQNLNHDAMYWYRQDPGQGLRLIYYSQIVNDFQKGDIAEGYSVSREKKESFPLTVTSAQKNPTAFYLCASTGVGRSADTQYFGPGTRLTVL.

The genes are TRBV5-5 and TRBJ1-1; D remains ambiguous. The CDR3 loop spans 14 amino acids. Trimming took 0 bases from V and 1 from J, leaving 7 bases between them. Germline V gene sequence: CDR1 SGHKS, CDR2 YYEKEE (reference sequence). CDR3 in DNA: TGTGCCAGCAGCTTGGCTCAGGCGAACACTGAAGCTTTCTTT. Its translation is CASSLAQANTEAFF.

The gene calls are TRBV4-3 and TRBJ1-5; D is unclear. V was trimmed by 0 bases and J by 5 bases, leaving 8 bases between them. Germline loops: CDR1 LGHNA, CDR2 YSLEER. CDR3 length: 14 residues. CDR3 in amino acids: CASSQDRGHQPQHF. The CDR3 DNA is TGCGCCAGCAGCCAAGATCGGGGTCATCAGCCCCAGCATTTT.

The rearrangement links TRBV25-1 to TRBJ2-5; 8 bases map to TRBD2. This CDR3 region has 14 residues. The germline V gene has CDR1 MGHDK and CDR2 SYGVNS. Losses at the gene ends were 1 base for V and 5 bases for J; bases not matched to a gene: 3. The CDR3 sequence is CASSEWASGETQYF. CDR3 sequence (DNA): TGTGCCAGCAGTGAATGGGCTAGCGGGGAGACCCAGTACTTC. Based on the CDR3 plus reference TRBV25-1 and TRBJ2-5, the full variable domain is EADIYQTPRYLVIGTGKKITLECSQTMGHDKMYWYQQDPGMELHLIHYSYGVNSTEKGDLSSESTVSRIRTEHFPLTLESARPSHTSQYLCASSEWASGETQYFGPGTRLLVL.

The V and J genes are TRBV5-4 and TRBJ2-2, with D hard to call. Germline CDR1 and CDR2: SGHNT and YYREEE (reference sequence). This CDR3 contains 14 residues. Trimming took 2 bases from V and 6 from J, leaving 11 bases between them. Written as DNA, the CDR3 is TGTGCCAGCAGCTTAGTTCAGTTGCCCGGGGAGCTGTTTTTT. This sequence encodes CASSLVQLPGELFF.

The gene calls are TRBV11-2 and TRBJ2-1; TRBD1 might be the D (6 bases). This CDR3 is 13 amino acids long. From germline, CDR1 is SGHAT and CDR2 FQNNGV. The V end lost 7 bases, the J end lost 4 bases, and 11 bases lay between the germline ends. In nucleotides, the CDR3 is TGTGCCAGCATACCGCAGGGGTACAATGAGCAGTTCTTC. This sequence encodes CASIPQGYNEQFF.

The chain is built from TRBV7-2 and TRBJ1-2; a possible D gene is TRBD1 (5 bases). V gave up 5 bases and J gave up 8 bases, with 18 bases separating them. The V gene's germline CDR1 is SGHTA and CDR2 FQGNSA. This CDR3 comprises 14 residues. The CDR3 spells CASSPTRGVEGYTF. For the CDR3, the DNA is TGTGCCAGCAGCCCCACCCGGGGGGTGGAAGGCTACACCTTC.